This T cell receptor beta chain was sequenced in a study of identical twins. This CDR3 region has 16 residues. The germline CDR1 and CDR2 sequences are SGHDN and FVKESK. The ends lost 2 bases at V and 2 bases at J; junction bases unmatched: 2. Template switching added a universal primer site; cDNA carried unique molecular identifiers. MiXCR was run by TCRdb on the 5' RACE reads, yielding one entry per CDR3 protein. The sample includes 450,000 or so distinct CDR3 sequences, approximately 17% seen only once; the top ten take roughly 12%. The TCR originated in a man aged 50 to 60 in good health. The sequencing input was naive T cells sorted from blood. The genes are TRBV14 and TRBJ2-1; 11 nucleotides line up with TRBD2. The CDR3 sequence: CASSQLTSGAYNEQFF. The CDR3 DNA follows: TGTGCCAGCAGCCAACTGACTAGCGGGGCCTACAATGAGCAGTTCTTC. The whole variable domain, remainder taken from reference TRBV14 and TRBJ2-1, is EAGVTQFPSHSVIEKGQTVTLRCDPISGHDNLYWYRRVMGKEIKFLLHFVKESKQDESGMPNNRFLAERTGGTYSTLKVQPAELEDSGVYFCASSQLTSGAYNEQFFGPGTRLTVL.